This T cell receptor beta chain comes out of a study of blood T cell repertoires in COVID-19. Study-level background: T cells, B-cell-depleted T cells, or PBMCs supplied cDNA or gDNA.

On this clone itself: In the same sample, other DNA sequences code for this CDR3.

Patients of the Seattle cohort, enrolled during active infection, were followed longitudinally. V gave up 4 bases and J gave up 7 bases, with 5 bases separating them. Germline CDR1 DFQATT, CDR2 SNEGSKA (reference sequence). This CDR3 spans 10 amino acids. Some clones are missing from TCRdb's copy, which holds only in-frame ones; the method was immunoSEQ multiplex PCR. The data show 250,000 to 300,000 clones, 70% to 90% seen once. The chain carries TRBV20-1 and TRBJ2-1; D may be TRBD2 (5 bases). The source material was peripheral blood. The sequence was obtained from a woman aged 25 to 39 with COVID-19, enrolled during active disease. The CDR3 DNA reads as TGCAGTGCTACGGGGAATGAGCAGTTCTTC. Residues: CSATGNEQFF.